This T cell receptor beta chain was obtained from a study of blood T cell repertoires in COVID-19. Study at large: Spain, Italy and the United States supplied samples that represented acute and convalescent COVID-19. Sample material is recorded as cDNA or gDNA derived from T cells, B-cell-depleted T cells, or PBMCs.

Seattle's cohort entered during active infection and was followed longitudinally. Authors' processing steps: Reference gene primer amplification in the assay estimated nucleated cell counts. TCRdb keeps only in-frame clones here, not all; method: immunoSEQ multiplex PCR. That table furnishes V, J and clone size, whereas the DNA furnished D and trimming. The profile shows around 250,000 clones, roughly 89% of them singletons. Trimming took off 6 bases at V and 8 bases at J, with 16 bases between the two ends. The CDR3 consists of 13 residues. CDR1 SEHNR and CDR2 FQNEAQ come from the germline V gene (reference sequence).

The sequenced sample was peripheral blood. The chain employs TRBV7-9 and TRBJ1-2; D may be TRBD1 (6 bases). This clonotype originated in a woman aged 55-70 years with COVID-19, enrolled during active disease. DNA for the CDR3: TGTGCCAGCAGTCCACAGGGCTTGGAGGGCTACACCTTC. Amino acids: CASSPQGLEGYTF.